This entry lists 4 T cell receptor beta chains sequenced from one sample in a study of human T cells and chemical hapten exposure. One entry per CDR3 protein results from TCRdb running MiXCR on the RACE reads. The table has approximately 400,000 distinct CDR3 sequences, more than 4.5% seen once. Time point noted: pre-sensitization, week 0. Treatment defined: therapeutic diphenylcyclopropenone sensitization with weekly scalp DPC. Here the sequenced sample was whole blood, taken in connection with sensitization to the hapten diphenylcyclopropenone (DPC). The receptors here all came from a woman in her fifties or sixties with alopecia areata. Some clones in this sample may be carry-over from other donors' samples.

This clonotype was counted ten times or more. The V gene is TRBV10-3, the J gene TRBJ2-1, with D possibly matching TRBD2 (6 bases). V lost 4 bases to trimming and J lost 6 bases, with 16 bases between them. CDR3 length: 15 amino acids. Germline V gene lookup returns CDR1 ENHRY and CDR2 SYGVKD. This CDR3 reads CAISGFALRGNEQFF. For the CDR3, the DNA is TGTGCCATCAGTGGCTTTGCGTTGCGGGGCAATGAGCAGTTCTTC.

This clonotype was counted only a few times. CDR3 protein: CASSEARQYTDTQYF. CDR3 coding DNA: TGTGCCAGCAGTGAGGCCCGACAGTACACAGATACGCAGTATTTT. The genes are TRBV6-1 and TRBJ2-3; tentatively, D is TRBD1 (5 bases). Looked up from germline, CDR1 is MNHNS and CDR2 is SASEGT. Trimming cost V 3 bases and J 2 bases, with 12 bases left between them. CDR3 length: 15 residues.

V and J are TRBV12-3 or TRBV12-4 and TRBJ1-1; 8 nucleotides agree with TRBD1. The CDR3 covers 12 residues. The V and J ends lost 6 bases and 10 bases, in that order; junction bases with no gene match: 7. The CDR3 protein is CASSPRGRGAFF. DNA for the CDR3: TGTGCCAGCAGCCCCAGGGGGCGCGGAGCTTTCTTT.

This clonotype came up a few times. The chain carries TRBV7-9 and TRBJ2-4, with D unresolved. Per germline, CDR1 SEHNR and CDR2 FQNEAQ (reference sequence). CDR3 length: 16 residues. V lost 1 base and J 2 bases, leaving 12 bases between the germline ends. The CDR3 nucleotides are TGTGCCAGCAGCTTAGGGTTTGGAGTCCCCAAAAACATTCAGTACTTC. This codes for CASSLGFGVPKNIQYF.